Following are 16 T cell receptor beta chains from one sample sequenced in a study of cytomegalovirus exposure and HLA in healthy donors. PCR primers comprised 60 Vbeta and 13 Jbeta primers. Assay used: immunoSEQ multiplex PCR; TCRdb lists only in-frame clones, some missing. The data contain 100,000 to 120,000 clones, under 85% of them singletons. The specimen was PBMCs. Receptors originate from a man aged 30 to 45 in good health and CMV-seronegative.

The chain joins TRBV7-9 to TRBJ2-2; 7 bases are a match to TRBD2. The CDR3 is made up of 14 amino acids. The germline V gene has CDR1 SEHNR and CDR2 FQNEAQ (reference sequence). J lost 3 bases, V lost 4 bases, and 2 bases had no gene match. The CDR3 loop reads CASSWGGDTGELFF. The CDR3 DNA reads TGTGCCAGCAGCTGGGGGGGAGACACCGGGGAGCTGTTTTTT. Full variable domain (outside the CDR3, taken from reference TRBV7-9 and TRBJ2-2): DTGVSQNPRHKITKRGQNVTFRCDPISEHNRLYWYRQTLGQGPEFLTYFQNEAQLEKSRLLSDRFSAERPKGSFSTLEIQRTEQGDSAMYLCASSWGGDTGELFFGEGSRLTVL.

This clone came up once. V gene TRBV7-2 combines with J gene TRBJ2-3; D possibly corresponds to TRBD2 (5 bases). V was shortened by 0 bases and J by 3 bases, with 13 bases between the two germline ends. The CDR3 spans 16 residues. Germline lookup yields CDR1 SGHTA and CDR2 FQGNSA. The CDR3 DNA follows: TGTGCCAGCAGCTTAGCGGGGTCTAGCTCAACAGATACGCAGTATTTT. Its protein product is CASSLAGSSSTDTQYF.

J is TRBJ2-7 and V is TRBV5-4, with 7 nucleotides matching TRBD1. The V segment lost 1 base and the J segment 5 bases; nucleotides outside the gene matches: 3. The CDR3 is made up of 13 amino acids. The germline gives CDR1 SGHNT, CDR2 YYREEE (reference sequence). For the CDR3, the DNA is TGTGCCAGCAGCTTGCAGGGGGTCAACGAGCAGTACTTC. Residues: CASSLQGVNEQYF.

The genes are TRBV30 and TRBJ1-6; tentative D call: TRBD1 (6 bases). Germline CDR1 reads GTSNPN; CDR2 reads SVGIG (reference sequence). This CDR3 is 15 amino acids long. V dropped 0 bases and J dropped 9 bases, with 15 bases sitting between them. The DNA for the CDR3 is TGTGCCTGGAGTGTCCCCGGGACACCTAGTTCACCCCTCCACTTT. Translation: CAWSVPGTPSSPLHF.

The chain has TRBV7-6 and TRBJ1-1; D is unresolved. Trimming cost V 1 base and J 2 bases, with 8 bases left between them. The CDR3 consists of 14 residues. The germline CDR1 and CDR2 sequences are SGHVS and FNYEAQ. CDR3 DNA: TGTGCCAGCAGCTTAGTTCCGGGAAACACTGAAGCTTTCTTT. It is translated as CASSLVPGNTEAFF.

V and J are TRBV19 and TRBJ1-2; D uncertain. Deletions cut 0 bases from V and 1 base from J, with 6 bases between. The CDR3 loop spans 14 amino acids. Germline-derived CDR1 and CDR2 are LNHDA and SQIVND (reference sequence). The DNA of the CDR3 is TGTGCCAGTAGTATAGATCGACTTAACTATGGCTACACCTTC. Its protein is CASSIDRLNYGYTF.

This clone was seen more than once but under ten times. The V gene is TRBV2, the J gene TRBJ2-1, with TRBD1 matching 7 bases. Per the germline V gene, CDR1 is SNHLY and CDR2 is FYNNEI. The CDR3 extends over 14 amino acids. V shed 11 bases and J 3 bases; nucleotides not matched to a gene: 10. The CDR3 DNA follows: TGTGCCGTTGACAGGGCGATAGACTACAATGAGCAGTTCTTC. Its protein product is CAVDRAIDYNEQFF.

This clone has a handful of counts. CDR3 nucleotide sequence: TGTGCCAGCAGCGGGAGCTCAGGGGTCGCTTTCTTT. Its protein product is CASSGSSGVAFF. V usage is TRBV7-9 and J usage is TRBJ1-1, with D perhaps TRBD1 (6 bases). Trimming shortened V by 5 bases and J by 11 bases, and 15 bases separated the two germline ends. CDR1 and CDR2 from the germline V gene are SEHNR and FQNEAQ (reference sequence). The CDR3 has 12 amino acids.

V gene TRBV11-2 combines with J gene TRBJ2-2; tentative D call: TRBD1 (6 bases). The germline V and J ends were trimmed by 0 bases and 0 bases, with 8 bases remaining between them. The CDR3 is 16 residues long. The germline V gene encodes CDR1 SGHAT and CDR2 FQNNGV. The CDR3 protein is CASSLDGQSNTGELFF. DNA of the CDR3: TGTGCCAGCAGCTTAGACGGACAGTCGAACACCGGGGAGCTGTTTTTT.

This chain joins TRBV4-3 and TRBJ2-2; no clear D. Trimming took 1 base from V and 3 from J, leaving 6 bases between them. CDR1 and CDR2 (germline): LGHNA, YSLEER. The CDR3 contains 14 residues. The CDR3 here is CASSQGAYTGELFF. In DNA, the CDR3 is TGCGCCAGCAGCCAAGGGGCCTACACCGGGGAGCTGTTTTTT.

This clone was observed a single time. The CDR3: CASSRGQGAYEQYF. In DNA, the CDR3 is TGCGCCAGCAGCCGGGGACAGGGGGCCTACGAGCAGTACTTC. The chain uses TRBV4-1 and TRBJ2-7; 11 nucleotides line up with TRBD1. The V segment lost 4 bases and the J segment 2 bases; nucleotides outside the gene matches: 1. The germline V gene has CDR1 MGHRA and CDR2 YSYEKL. This CDR3 has 14 residues.

The chain recombines TRBV19 with TRBJ1-5, with D possibly TRBD1 on 5 matching bases. This CDR3 has 14 amino acids. Between the trimmed V and J ends, which lost 3 bases and 3 bases, there was a span of 9 bases. Germline CDR1 LNHDA, CDR2 SQIVND (reference sequence). The CDR3 bases are TGTGCCAGTAGTATGAGCAGGGCCAATCAGCCCCAGCATTTT. Translated, it gives CASSMSRANQPQHF.

The V gene is TRBV2, the J gene TRBJ2-1; 14 bases align to TRBD2. The CDR3 has 15 amino acids. Per the germline V gene, CDR1 is SNHLY and CDR2 is FYNNEI. Losses at the gene ends were 6 bases for V and 7 bases for J; bases not matched to a gene: 5. The DNA for the CDR3 is TGTGCCAGCAGGGGGACTAGCGGGGGCCCAAATGAGCAGTTCTTC. It yields the protein CASRGTSGGPNEQFF.

The V and J genes are TRBV5-1 and TRBJ1-1, with 12 bases aligning to TRBD1. The CDR3 contains 14 residues. The V segment lost 4 bases and the J segment 7 bases; nucleotides outside the gene matches: 5. Per germline, CDR1 SGHRS and CDR2 YFSETQ. The CDR3 sequence: CASSQGQGADEAFF. CDR3 coding DNA: TGCGCCAGCAGCCAGGGACAGGGGGCTGATGAAGCTTTCTTT.

This chain uses TRBV19 with TRBJ2-2; 8 bases match TRBD1. This CDR3 has 16 residues. Germline V gene lookup returns CDR1 LNHDA and CDR2 SQIVND (reference sequence). V dropped 5 bases and J dropped 7; count of bases not matched to a gene: 12. CDR3 region: CASSPFPDRVGGELFF. CDR3 coding DNA: TGTGCCAGTAGTCCCTTCCCGGACAGGGTAGGCGGGGAGCTGTTTTTT.

The J gene is TRBJ1-6, the V gene TRBV6-4; D ambiguous. Trimming left V 7 bases short and J 0 bases short, with 16 bases between. The CDR3 runs to 17 residues. The germline CDR1 and CDR2 sequences are MRHNA and SNTAGT. In nucleotides, the CDR3 is TGTGCCAGCATCCTAAGGAGTCCCAGCTCCTATAATTCACCCCTCCACTTT. Amino acid sequence: CASILRSPSSYNSPLHF.